The clone carrying this TCR beta chain occurred a few times. Libraries were made from RNA as TCR cDNA, using a modified protocol. How the authors handled the data: Each donor had about 90,000 to nearly 550,000 clonotypes. MiXCR, applied by TCRdb to the 5' RACE reads, yields one record per CDR3 protein. TCRdb, not the original authors, processed these V and J calls. Among a few hundred thousand distinct CDR3 sequences listed, over 25% were seen once. The CDR3 totals 11 residues. V was pared by 6 bases and J by 9 bases, with 4 bases of the junction left unmatched. CDR1 is MNHEY, CDR2 SVGAGI, per germline. Six healthy women, forming three identical twin pairs, donated samples. Likely shared infections and vaccines: all three twin pairs were reared together. This sample is drawn from a study of identical twins' blood T cells.

Sequencing was carried out using PBMCs. This clonotype was obtained from a woman aged 18 to 55 in good health. The rearrangement uses TRBV6-5 and TRBJ1-1; 7 bases are a match to TRBD1. The CDR3 loop reads CASSWGQKAFF. In nucleotides, the CDR3 is TGTGCCAGCAGCTGGGGACAGAAAGCTTTCTTT.